One T cell receptor (beta chain) is described in this entry. The CDR3 consists of 16 residues. With 5 bases clipped from V and 5 bases from J, the junction kept 8 bases outside the gene matches. In germline, CDR1 is SGHVS, CDR2 FQNEAQ. Per the original methods: It was from reference gene primer amplification that nucleated cell counts were estimated. Here immunoSEQ multiplex PCR was the method, and the copy in TCRdb shows in-frame clones only, minus some. For V, J and clone size, that table is used; D and trimming come from the DNA. The repertoire includes 130,000 to 150,000 clones, more than 70% of them detected once, and approximately 10% sits in the top ten. This entry comes from a study of blood T cell repertoires in COVID-19. Across the whole study: Italy, Spain and the United States were the sources of the convalescent and acute COVID-19 samples. From T cells, B-cell-depleted T cells, or PBMCs came the material, which was cDNA or gDNA.

V usage is TRBV7-8 and J usage is TRBJ1-4, with 10 bases lining up with TRBD1. Sequenced material: peripheral blood. The source is a man in his forties or fifties with active or convalescent COVID-19. The CDR3 DNA reads TGTGCCAGCAGCACAGGACAGGGGGGACACAATGAAAAACTGTTTTTT. Residues: CASSTGQGGHNEKLFF.